In its sample, the clone carrying this T cell receptor beta chain was seen many times. Its matching antigen is unknown. The data were obtained in a study of T cells after yellow fever vaccination. Study-wide points: Weaker in magnitude, the secondary response showed a faster peak on day 5 versus 15.

The CDR3 covers 14 residues. V was trimmed by 0 bases and J by 4 bases, leaving 12 bases between them. Germline CDR1 reads SQVTM; CDR2 reads ANQGSEA. UMIs and a universal primer site were added when TCR cDNA was made by 5'RACE template switching. TCRdb used MiXCR to reprocess the 5' RACE reads, holding one entry per CDR3 protein. The profile shows 250,000 or so distinct CDR3 sequences, approximately 3.5% of them singletons. The chain links TRBV29-1 to TRBJ1-2, with D tentatively TRBD1 (6 bases). Sequences were derived from PBMCs, sampled 15 days after the yellow fever booster vaccination. The receptor comes from a man between 18 and 35 years old who received the YFV17D yellow fever vaccine. CDR3 nucleotides: TGCAGCGTTGAAGATGCAGGGGCCCGCTATGGCTACACCTTC. Translation gives CSVEDAGARYGYTF. The complete variable domain, with remaining parts taken from reference TRBV29-1 and TRBJ1-2, reads SAVISQKPSRDICQRGTSLTIQCQVDSQVTMMFWYRQQPGQSLTLIATANQGSEATYESGFVIDKFPISRPNLTFSTLTVSNMSPEDSSIYLCSVEDAGARYGYTFGSGTRLTVV.